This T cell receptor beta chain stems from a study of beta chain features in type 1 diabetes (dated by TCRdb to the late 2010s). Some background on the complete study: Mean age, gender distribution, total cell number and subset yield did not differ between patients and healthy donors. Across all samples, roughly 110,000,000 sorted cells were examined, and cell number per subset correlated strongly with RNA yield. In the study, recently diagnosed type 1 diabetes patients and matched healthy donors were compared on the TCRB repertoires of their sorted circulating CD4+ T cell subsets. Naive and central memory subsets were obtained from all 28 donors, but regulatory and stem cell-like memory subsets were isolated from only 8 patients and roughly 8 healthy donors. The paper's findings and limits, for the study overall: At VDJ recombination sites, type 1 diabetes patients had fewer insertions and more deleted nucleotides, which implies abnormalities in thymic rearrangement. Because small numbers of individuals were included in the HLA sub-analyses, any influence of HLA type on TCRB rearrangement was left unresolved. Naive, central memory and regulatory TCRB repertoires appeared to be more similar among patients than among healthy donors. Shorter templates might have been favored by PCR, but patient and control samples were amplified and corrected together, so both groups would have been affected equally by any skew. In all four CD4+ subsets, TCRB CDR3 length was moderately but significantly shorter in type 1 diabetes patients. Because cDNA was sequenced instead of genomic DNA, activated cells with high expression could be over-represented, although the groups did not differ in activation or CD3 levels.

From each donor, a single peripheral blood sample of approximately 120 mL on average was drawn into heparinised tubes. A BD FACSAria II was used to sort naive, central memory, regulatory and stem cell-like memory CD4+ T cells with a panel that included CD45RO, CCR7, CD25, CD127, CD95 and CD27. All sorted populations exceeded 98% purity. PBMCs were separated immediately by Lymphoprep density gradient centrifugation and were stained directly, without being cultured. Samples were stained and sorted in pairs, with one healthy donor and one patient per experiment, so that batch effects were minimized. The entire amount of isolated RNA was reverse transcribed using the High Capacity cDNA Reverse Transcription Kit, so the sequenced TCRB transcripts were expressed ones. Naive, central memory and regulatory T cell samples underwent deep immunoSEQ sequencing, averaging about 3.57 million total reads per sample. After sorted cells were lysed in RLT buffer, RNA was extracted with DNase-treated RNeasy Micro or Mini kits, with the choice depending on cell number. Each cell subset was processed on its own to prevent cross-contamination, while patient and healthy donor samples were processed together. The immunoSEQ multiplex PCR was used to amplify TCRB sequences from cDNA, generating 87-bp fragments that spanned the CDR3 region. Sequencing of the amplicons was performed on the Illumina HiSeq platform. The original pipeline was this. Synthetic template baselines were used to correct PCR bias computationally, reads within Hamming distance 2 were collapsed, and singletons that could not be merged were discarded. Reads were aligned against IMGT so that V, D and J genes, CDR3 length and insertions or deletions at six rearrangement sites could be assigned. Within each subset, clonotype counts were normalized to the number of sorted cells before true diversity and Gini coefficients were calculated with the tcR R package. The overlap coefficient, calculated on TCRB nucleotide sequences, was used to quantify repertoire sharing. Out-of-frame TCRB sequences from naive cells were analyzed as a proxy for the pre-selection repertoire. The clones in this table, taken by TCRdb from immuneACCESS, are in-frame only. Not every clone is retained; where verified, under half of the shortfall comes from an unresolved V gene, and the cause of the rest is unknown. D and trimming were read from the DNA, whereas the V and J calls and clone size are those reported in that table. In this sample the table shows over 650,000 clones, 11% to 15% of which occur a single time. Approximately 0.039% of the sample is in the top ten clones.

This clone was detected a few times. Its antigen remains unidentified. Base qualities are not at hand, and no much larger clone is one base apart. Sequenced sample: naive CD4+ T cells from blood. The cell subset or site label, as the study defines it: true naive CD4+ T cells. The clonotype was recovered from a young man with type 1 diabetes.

The nucleotide sequence reads as follows: TGCGCCAGCAGCCAACAATCCGGGACAGGACCACGTCGGGCAAACAATGAGCAGTTCTTC. Its product reads: CASSQQSGTGPRRANNEQFF. The chain links TRBV4-1 with TRBJ2-1, with 8 bases aligning to TRBD1. The cysteine opens and the phenylalanine closes a CDR3 of 20 amino acids. Left in the record is the CDR3 DNA by itself, 60 bases read in frame from the first base. Via the germline V gene, CDR1 is MGHRA and CDR2 YSYEKL. For this chain, trimming is 2 bases at the V end and 5 bases at the J end, and the number of junction bases without a gene match is 20.